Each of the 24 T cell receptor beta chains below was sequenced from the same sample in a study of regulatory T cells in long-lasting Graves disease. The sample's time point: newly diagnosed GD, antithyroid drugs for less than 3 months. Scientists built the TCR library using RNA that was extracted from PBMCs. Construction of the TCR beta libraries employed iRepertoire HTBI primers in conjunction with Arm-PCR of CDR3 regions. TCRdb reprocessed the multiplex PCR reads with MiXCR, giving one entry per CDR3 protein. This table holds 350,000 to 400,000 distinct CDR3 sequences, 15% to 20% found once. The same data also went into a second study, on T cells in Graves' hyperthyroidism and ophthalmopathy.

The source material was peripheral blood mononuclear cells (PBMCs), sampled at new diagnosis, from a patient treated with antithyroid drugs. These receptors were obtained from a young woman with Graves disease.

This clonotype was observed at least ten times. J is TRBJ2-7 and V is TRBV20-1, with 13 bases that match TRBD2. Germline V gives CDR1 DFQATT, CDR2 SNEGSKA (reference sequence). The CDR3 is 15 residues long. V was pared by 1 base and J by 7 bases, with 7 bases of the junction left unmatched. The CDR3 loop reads CSARAAGLAGREQYF. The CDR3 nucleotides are TGCAGTGCTAGAGCCGCGGGACTAGCGGGAAGGGAGCAGTACTTC.

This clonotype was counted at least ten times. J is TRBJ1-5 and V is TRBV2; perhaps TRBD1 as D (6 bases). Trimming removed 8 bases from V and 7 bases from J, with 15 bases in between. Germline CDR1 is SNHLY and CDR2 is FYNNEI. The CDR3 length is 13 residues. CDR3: CASAPGDGQPQHF. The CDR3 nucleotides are TGTGCCAGCGCGCCAGGGGACGGGCAGCCCCAGCATTTT.

CDR3 protein: CASRRAVDTEAFF. CDR3 in DNA: TGCGCCAGCAGACGGGCTGTGGACACTGAAGCTTTCTTT. The chain uses TRBV5-1 and TRBJ1-1; D not resolved. Trimming removed 5 bases at V and 3 bases at J, with 11 bases between. CDR1 is SGHRS and CDR2 is YFSETQ in the germline V gene. The length of the CDR3 is 13 residues.

The CDR3 sequence: CASSLGGTAVLHEQFF. The CDR3 DNA is TGCGCCAGCAGCTTGGGGGGGACGGCCGTTCTGCACGAGCAGTTCTTC. The V call is TRBV5-1, the J call TRBJ2-1; tentatively, D is TRBD1 or TRBD2 (5 bases each). V was shortened by 0 bases and J by 10 bases, with 20 bases between the two germline ends. Germline V gene lookup returns CDR1 SGHRS and CDR2 YFSETQ. The CDR3 loop spans 16 amino acids.

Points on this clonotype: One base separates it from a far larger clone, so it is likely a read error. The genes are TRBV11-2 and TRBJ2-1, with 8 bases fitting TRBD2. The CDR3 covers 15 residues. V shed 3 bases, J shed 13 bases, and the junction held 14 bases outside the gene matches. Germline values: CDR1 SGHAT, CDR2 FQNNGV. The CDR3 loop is CASSLSLGGEETQFF. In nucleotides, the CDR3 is TGTGCCAGCAGCTTGTCCCTCGGGGGGGAAGAGACCCAGTTCTTC. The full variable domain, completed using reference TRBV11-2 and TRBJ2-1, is EAGVAQSPRYKIIEKRQSVAFWCNPISGHATLYWYQQILGQGPKLLIQFQNNGVVDDSQLPKDRFSAERLKGVDSTLKIQPAKLEDSAVYLCASSLSLGGEETQFFGPGTRLTVL.

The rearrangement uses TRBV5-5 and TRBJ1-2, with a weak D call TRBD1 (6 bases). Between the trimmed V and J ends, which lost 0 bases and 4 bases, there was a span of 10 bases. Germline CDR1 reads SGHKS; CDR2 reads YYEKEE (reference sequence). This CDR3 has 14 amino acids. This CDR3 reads CASSLGGPGYGYTF. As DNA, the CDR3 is TGTGCCAGCAGCTTGGGGGGGCCGGGCTATGGCTACACCTTC.

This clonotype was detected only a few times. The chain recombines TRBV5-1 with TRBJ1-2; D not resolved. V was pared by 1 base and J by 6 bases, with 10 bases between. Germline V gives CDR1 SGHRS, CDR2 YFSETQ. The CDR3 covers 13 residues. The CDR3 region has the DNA TGCGCCAGCAGCTTGACCAGGTCCGATGGCTACACCTTC. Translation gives CASSLTRSDGYTF.

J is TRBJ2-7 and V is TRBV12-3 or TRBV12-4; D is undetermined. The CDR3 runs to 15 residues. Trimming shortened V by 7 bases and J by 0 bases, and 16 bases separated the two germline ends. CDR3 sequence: CASTIRRPGSYEQYF. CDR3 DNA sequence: TGTGCCAGCACCATCAGGCGCCCCGGCTCCTACGAGCAGTACTTC.

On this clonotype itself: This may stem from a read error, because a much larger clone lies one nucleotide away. The CDR3 region is CAWSRIAYNERFF. For the CDR3, the DNA is TGTGCCTGGAGCAGGATTGCCTACAATGAGCGGTTCTTC. The chain combines TRBV30 with TRBJ2-1; no reliable D call. The CDR3 spans 13 residues. Germline assignment: CDR1 GTSNPN and CDR2 SVGIG (reference sequence). Combining the CDR3 with reference TRBV30 and TRBJ2-1 gives the whole variable domain SQTIHQWPATLVQPVGSPLSLECTVEGTSNPNLYWYRQAAGRGLQLLFYSVGIGQISSEVPQNLSASRPQDRQFILSSKKLLLSDSGFYLCAWSRIAYNERFFGPGTRLTVL.

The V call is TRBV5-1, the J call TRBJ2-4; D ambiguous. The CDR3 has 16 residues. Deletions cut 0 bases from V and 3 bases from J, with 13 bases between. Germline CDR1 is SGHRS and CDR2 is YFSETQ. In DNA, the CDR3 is TGCGCCAGCAGCTTGGGGGTCAAATCAGGCAAAAACATTCAGTACTTC. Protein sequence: CASSLGVKSGKNIQYF. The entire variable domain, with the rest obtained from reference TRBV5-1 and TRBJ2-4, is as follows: KAGVTQTPRYLIKTRGQQVTLSCSPISGHRSVSWYQQTPGQGLQFLFEYFSETQRNKGNFPGRFSGRQFSNSRSEMNVSTLELGDSALYLCASSLGVKSGKNIQYFGAGTRLSVL.

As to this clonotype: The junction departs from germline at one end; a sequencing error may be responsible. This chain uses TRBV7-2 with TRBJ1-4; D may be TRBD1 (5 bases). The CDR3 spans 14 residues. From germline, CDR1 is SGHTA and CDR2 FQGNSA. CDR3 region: CASSPGGFNQKLFF. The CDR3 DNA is TGTGCCAGCAGCCCTGGGGGATTTAATCAAAAACTGTTTTTT.

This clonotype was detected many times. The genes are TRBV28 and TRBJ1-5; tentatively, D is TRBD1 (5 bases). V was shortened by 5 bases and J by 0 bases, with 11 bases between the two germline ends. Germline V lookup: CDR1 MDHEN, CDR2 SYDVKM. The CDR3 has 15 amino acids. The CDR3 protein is CASSPYRISNQPQHF. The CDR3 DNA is TGTGCCAGCAGTCCATACAGGATTAGCAATCAGCCCCAGCATTTT. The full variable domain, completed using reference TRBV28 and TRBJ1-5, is DVKVTQSSRYLVKRTGEKVFLECVQDMDHENMFWYRQDPGLGLRLIYFSYDVKMKEKGDIPEGYSVSREKKERFSLILESASTNQTSMYLCASSPYRISNQPQHFGDGTRLSIL.

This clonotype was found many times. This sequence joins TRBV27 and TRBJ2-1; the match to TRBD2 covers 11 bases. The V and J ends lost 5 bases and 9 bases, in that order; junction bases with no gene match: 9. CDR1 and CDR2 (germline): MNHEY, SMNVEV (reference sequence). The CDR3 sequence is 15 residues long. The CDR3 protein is CASSPGIAGGFEQFF. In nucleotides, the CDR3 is TGTGCCAGCAGTCCGGGGATAGCGGGAGGGTTTGAGCAGTTCTTC.

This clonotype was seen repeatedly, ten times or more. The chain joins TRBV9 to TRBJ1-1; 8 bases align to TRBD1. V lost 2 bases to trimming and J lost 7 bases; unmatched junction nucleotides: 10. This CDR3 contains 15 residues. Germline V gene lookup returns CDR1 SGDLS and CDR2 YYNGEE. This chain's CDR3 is CASSVYDRGSLEAFF. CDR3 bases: TGTGCCAGCAGCGTCTACGACAGGGGTTCTCTTGAAGCTTTCTTT.

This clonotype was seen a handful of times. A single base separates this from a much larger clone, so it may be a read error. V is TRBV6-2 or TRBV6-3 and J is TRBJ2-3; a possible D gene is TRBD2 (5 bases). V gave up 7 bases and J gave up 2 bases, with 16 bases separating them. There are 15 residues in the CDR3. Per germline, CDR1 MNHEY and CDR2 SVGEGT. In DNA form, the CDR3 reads TGTGCCAGCACGGAGCGGCTAGGGATCACAGATACGCAGTATTTT. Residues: CASTERLGITDTQYF.

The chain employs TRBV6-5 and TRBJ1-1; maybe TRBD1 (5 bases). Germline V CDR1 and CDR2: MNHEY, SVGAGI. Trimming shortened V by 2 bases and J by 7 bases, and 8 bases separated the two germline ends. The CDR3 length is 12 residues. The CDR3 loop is CASSYPGGEAFF. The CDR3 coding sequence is TGTGCCAGCAGTTACCCGGGGGGTGAAGCTTTCTTT.

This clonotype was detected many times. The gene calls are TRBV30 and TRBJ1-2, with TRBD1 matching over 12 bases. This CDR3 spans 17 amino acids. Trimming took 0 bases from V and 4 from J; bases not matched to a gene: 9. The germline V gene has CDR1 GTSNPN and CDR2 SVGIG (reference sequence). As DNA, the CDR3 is TGTGCCTGGAGTGTAAGGGGGGACAGGGGGCGCGCCTATGGCTACACCTTC. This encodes CAWSVRGDRGRAYGYTF.

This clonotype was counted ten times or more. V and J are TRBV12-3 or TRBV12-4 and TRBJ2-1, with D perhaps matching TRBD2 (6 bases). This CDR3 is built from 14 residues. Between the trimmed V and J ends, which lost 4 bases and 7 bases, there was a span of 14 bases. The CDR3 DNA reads TGTGCCAGCAGTTCTGGAGGGCCGAGTAATGAGCAGTTCTTC. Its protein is CASSSGGPSNEQFF.

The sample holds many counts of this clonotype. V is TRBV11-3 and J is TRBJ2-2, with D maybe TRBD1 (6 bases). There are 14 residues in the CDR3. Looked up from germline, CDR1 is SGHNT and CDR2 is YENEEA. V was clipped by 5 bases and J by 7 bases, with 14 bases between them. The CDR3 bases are TGTGCCAGCAGCCCCTTTGGACAGAGCGGGGAGCTGTTTTTT. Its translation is CASSPFGQSGELFF.

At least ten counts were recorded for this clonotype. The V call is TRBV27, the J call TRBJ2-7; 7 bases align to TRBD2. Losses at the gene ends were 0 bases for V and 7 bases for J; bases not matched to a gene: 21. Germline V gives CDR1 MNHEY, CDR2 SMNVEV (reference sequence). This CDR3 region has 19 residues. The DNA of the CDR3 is TGTGCCAGCAGTTTATCGGGGCTTGGGGGGGGAATCGATAATTCGGAGCAGTACTTC. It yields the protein CASSLSGLGGGIDNSEQYF.

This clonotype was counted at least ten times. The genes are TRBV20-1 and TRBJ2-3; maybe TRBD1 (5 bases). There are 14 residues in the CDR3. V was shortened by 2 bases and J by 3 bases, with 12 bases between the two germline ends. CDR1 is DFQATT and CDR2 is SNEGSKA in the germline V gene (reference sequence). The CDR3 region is CSARRGPMTDTQYF. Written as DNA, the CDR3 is TGCAGTGCTAGAAGGGGCCCGATGACAGATACGCAGTATTTT.

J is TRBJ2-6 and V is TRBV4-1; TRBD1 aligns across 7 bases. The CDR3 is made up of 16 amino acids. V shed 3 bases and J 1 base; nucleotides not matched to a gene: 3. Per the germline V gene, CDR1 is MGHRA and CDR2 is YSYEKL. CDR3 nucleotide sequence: TGCGCCAGCAGCCAGGCACAGGGGTCTGGGGCCAACGTCCTGACTTTC. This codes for CASSQAQGSGANVLTF.

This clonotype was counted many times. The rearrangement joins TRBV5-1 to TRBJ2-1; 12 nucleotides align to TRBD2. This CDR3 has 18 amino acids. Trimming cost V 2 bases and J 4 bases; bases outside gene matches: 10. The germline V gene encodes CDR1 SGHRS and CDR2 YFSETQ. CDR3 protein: CASSFIGPGTSGYNEQFF. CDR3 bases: TGCGCCAGCAGCTTTATAGGGCCCGGGACTAGCGGGTACAATGAGCAGTTCTTC.

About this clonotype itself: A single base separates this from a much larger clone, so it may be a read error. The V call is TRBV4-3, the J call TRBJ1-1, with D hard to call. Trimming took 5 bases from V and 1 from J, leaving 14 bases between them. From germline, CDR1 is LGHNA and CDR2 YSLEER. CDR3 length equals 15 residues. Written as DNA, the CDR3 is TGCGCCAGCAGCTTGGAACCTAGTGAGAACACTGAAGCTTTCTTT. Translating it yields CASSLEPSENTEAFF.